The rows below give T cell receptor beta chains drawn from one sample of a study of blood T cell repertoires in COVID-19. Only in-frame clones appear in the TCRdb table, and some are missing; sequencing was by immunoSEQ multiplex PCR. This repertoire shows roughly 200,000 clones, approximately 80% found once; its top ten account for around 9%. Sequenced: PBMCs or T cells enriched from blood (not recorded which). The receptor source for this set is a man in his forties who had recovered from COVID-19. Each CDR3 is given with its conserved first and last residue. A D gene is named only where the DNA matches it firmly. Expanded clones get a size class; other rows say once, few or many, or leave the size out.

>TRBJ1-4|TRBV4-1|NA|NA
CASCPAPGATNEKLFF
TGCGCCAGCTGTCCCGCCCCCGGTGCAACTAATGAAAAACTGTTTTTT
>TRBJ1-1|TRBV20-1|NA|NA
CSATPQVEAFF
TGCAGTGCCACACCACAGGTGGAAGCTTTCTTT
>TRBJ1-6|TRBV19|NA|TRBD1
CASTPRDSLLSLHF
TGTGCCAGTACCCCCCGGGACAGCCTATTGTCCCTCCACTTT
>TRBJ2-1|TRBV30|few|TRBD2
CAWSGGTSGSGWQFF
TGTGCCTGGAGTGGCGGAACTAGCGGGAGCGGTTGGCAGTTCTTC
>TRBJ1-5|TRBV27|NA|NA
CASSLQRGGQPQHF
TGTGCCAGCAGCCTTCAAAGAGGGGGTCAGCCCCAGCATTTT
>TRBJ2-7|TRBV25-1|NA|NA
CASINGYEQYF
TGTGCCAGCATAAACGGGTACGAGCAGTACTTC
>TRBJ2-2|TRBV5-1|NA|TRBD1
CASSLSGGLGTGELFF
TGCGCCAGCAGCCTATCAGGGGGCCTCGGCACCGGGGAGCTGTTTTTT
>TRBJ2-7|TRBV4-2|once|TRBD2
CASGEGNSGSYEQYF
TGTGCCAGCGGGGAAGGTAATAGCGGGAGTTACGAGCAGTACTTC
>TRBJ1-1|TRBV18|NA|NA
CASSPGSTNTEAFF
TGTGCCAGCTCACCGGGCTCGACGAACACTGAAGCTTTCTTT
>TRBJ2-1|TRBV28|NA|TRBD2
CASSSPSAGSYNEQFF
TGTGCCAGCAGTTCCCCCTCAGCGGGGTCCTACAATGAGCAGTTCTTC
>TRBJ1-1|TRBV20-1|few|NA
CSASKRRGGPSNTEAFF
TGCAGTGCTAGTAAGAGACGAGGGGGACCCTCGAACACTGAAGCTTTCTTT
>TRBJ2-7|TRBV5-6|NA|TRBD2
CASSSPLAGGYEQYF
TGTGCCAGCAGCTCCCCCCTAGCGGGCGGTTACGAGCAGTACTTC
>TRBJ2-2|TRBV3-1/TRBV3-2|NA|TRBD2
CASNSREGSGELFF
TGTGCCAGCAACTCAAGGGAGGGGTCCGGGGAGCTGTTTTTT
>TRBJ2-2|TRBV9|NA|NA
CASSVSGSNTGELFF
TGTGCCAGCAGCGTTAGCGGCAGCAACACCGGGGAGCTGTTTTTT
>TRBJ2-7|TRBV19|few|NA
CASSSSDYTPEQYF
TGTGCCAGTAGTTCGTCGGACTACACCCCCGAGCAGTACTTC
>TRBJ1-6|TRBV18|NA|NA
CASSPQTGNSPLHF
TGTGCCAGCTCACCCCAAACCGGGAACTCACCCCTCCACTTT
>TRBJ1-1|TRBV5-1|NA|TRBD1
CATQTDRDTEAFF
TGCGCCACACAAACCGACAGGGACACTGAAGCTTTCTTT
>TRBJ1-6|TRBV7-8|few|NA
CASSLVRTQGGSPLHF
TGTGCCAGCAGCTTAGTTAGGACCCAGGGCGGCTCACCCCTCCACTTT
>TRBJ2-7|TRBV7-9|NA|NA
CASSLRAGRVDEQYF
TGTGCCAGCAGCCTTCGGGCGGGCCGAGTTGACGAGCAGTACTTC
>TRBJ2-2|TRBV4-1|NA|NA
CASSQDHFGELFF
TGCGCCAGCAGCCAAGACCATTTCGGGGAGCTGTTTTTT
>TRBJ1-2|TRBV6-4|NA|NA
CASSDSGGADNYGYTF
TGTGCCAGCAGTGACTCAGGCGGGGCCGATAACTATGGCTACACCTTC